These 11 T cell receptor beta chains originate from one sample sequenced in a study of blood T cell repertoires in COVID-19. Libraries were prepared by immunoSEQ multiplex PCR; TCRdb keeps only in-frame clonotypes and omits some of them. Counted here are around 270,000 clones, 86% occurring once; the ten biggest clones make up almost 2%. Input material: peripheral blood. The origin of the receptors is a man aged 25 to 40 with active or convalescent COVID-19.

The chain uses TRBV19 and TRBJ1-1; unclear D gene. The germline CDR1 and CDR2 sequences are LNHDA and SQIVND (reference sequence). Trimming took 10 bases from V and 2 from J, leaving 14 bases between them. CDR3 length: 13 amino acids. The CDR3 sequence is CATAEVLNTEAFF. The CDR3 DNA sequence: TGTGCCACCGCGGAGGTTCTAAACACTGAAGCTTTCTTT.

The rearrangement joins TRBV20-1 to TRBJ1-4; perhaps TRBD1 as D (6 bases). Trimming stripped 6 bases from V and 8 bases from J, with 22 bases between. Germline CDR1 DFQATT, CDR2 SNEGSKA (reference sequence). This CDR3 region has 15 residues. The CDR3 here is CSASRGASSREKLFF. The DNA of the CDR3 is TGCAGTGCCAGTCGGGGGGCTTCCTCGAGGGAAAAACTGTTTTTT.

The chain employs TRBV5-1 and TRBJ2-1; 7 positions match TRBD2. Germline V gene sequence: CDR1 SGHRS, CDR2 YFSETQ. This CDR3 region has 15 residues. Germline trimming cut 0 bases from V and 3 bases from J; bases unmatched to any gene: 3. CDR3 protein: CASSLGWTSYNEQFF. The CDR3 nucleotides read TGCGCCAGCAGCTTGGGTTGGACTAGCTACAATGAGCAGTTCTTC.

The CDR3 spells CASSLYRGGVNTEAFF. Here the CDR3 DNA reads TGTGCCAGCAGTTTGTACAGGGGCGGGGTGAACACTGAAGCTTTCTTT. The chain is built from TRBV27 and TRBJ1-1, with 7 bases matching TRBD1. V lost 3 bases to trimming and J lost 0 bases; unmatched junction nucleotides: 7. The germline V gene has CDR1 MNHEY and CDR2 SMNVEV (reference sequence). CDR3 length equals 16 residues.

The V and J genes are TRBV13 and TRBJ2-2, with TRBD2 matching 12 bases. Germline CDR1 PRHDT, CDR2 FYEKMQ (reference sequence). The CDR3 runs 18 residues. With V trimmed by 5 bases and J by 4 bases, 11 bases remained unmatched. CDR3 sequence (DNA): TGTGCCAGCAGCCCATACAAACTAGCGGGGGGAGTCACCGGGGAGCTGTTTTTT. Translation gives CASSPYKLAGGVTGELFF. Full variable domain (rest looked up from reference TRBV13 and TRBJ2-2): AAGVIQSPRHLIKEKRETATLKCYPIPRHDTVYWYQQGPGQDPQFLISFYEKMQSDKGSIPDRFSAQQFSDYHSELNMSSLELGDSALYFCASSPYKLAGGVTGELFFGEGSRLTVL.

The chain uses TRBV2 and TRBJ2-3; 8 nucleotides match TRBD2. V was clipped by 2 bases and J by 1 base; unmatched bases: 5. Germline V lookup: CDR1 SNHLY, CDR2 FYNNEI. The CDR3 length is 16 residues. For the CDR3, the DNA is TGTGCCAGCAGTGAAATCGGGGGACTAGGCACAGATACGCAGTATTTT. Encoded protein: CASSEIGGLGTDTQYF.

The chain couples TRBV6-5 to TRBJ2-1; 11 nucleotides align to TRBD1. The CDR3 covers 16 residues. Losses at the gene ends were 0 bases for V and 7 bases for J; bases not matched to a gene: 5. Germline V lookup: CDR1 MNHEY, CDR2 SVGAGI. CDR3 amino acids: CASSYSGTGGQNEQFF. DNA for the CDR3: TGTGCCAGCAGTTACTCTGGGACAGGGGGTCAGAATGAGCAGTTCTTC.

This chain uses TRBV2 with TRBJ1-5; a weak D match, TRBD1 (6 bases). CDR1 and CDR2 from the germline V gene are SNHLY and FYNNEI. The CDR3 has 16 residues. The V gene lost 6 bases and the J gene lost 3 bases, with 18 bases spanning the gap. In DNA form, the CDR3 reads TGTGCCAGCAGCGCCAACACCCGACAGGTCAATCAGCCCCAGCATTTT. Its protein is CASSANTRQVNQPQHF.

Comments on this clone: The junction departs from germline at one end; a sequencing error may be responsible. The CDR3 DNA is TGCAGTGCTAGTCGCCTAGGCAGCAGTCAGCCCCAGCATTTT. Translated: CSASRLGSSQPQHF. The V call is TRBV20-1, the J call TRBJ1-5, with no clear D. Germline loops: CDR1 DFQATT, CDR2 SNEGSKA (reference sequence). The length of the CDR3 is 14 residues.

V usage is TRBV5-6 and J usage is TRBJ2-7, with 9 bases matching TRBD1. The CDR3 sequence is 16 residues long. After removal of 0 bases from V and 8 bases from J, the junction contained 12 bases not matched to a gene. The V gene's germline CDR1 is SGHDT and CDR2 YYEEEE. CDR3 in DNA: TGTGCCAGCAGCTTGGGTTTTCCGGGCACAGGGGGCAAGCAGTACTTC. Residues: CASSLGFPGTGGKQYF.

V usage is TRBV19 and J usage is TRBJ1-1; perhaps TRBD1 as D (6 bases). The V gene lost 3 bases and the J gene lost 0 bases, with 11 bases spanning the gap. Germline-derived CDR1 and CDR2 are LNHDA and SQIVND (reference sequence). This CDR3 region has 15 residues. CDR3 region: CASSIETGLNTEAFF. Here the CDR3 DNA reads TGTGCCAGTAGTATCGAAACAGGGCTGAACACTGAAGCTTTCTTT.